This T cell receptor (beta chain) was obtained from a study of cytomegalovirus exposure and HLA in healthy donors. 13 Jbeta primers and 60 Vbeta primers were used for the PCR. Sequencing was performed with immunoSEQ multiplex PCR; in TCRdb, only in-frame clones are kept and a portion is missing. The data show about 150,000 clones, approximately 80% seen once. The CDR3 runs to 14 residues. Trimming pared 3 bases from V and 3 bases from J, leaving 13 bases between. CDR1 is SGHRS and CDR2 is YFSETQ in the germline V gene. The sequencing input was PBMCs. The chain couples TRBV5-1 to TRBJ2-7, with D possibly matching TRBD2 (6 bases). This clonotype was sampled from a man between 25 and 39 years old in good health and CMV-seropositive. The CDR3 reads CASSSGTLRYEQYF. DNA for the CDR3: TGCGCCAGCAGCTCCGGGACTCTTCGCTACGAGCAGTACTTC.